These 13 T cell receptor beta chains were all obtained from the same sample, sequenced in a study of blood T cell repertoires in COVID-19. TCRdb's copy holds only in-frame clones and misses some; the assay was immunoSEQ multiplex PCR. The data hold 210,000 or so clones, with 85% to 90% observed a single time. The sequencing sample was made of PBMCs or T cells enriched from blood (not recorded which). The source is a woman aged 50 to 65 in a cohort exposed to, infected with or recovered from COVID-19 (not recorded which).

The V call is TRBV27, the J call TRBJ1-1; D gene uncertain. The V gene lost 5 bases and the J gene lost 4 bases, with 14 bases spanning the gap. The CDR3 length is 14 residues. CDR1 and CDR2 from the germline V gene are MNHEY and SMNVEV (reference sequence). In nucleotides, the CDR3 is TGTGCCAGCAGTCGAGCCGATAGATTCACTGAAGCTTTCTTT. Translated: CASSRADRFTEAFF.

The chain uses TRBV4-2 and TRBJ2-1, with TRBD1 matching over 8 bases. Germline CDR1 reads LGHNA; CDR2 reads YNFKEQ. The CDR3 covers 16 residues. Unmatched junction bases numbered 12, after V lost 3 bases and J lost 8 bases. The CDR3 loop is CASSHFPGQDYDEQFF. The CDR3 nucleotides read TGTGCCAGCAGCCATTTTCCGGGACAGGATTACGATGAGCAGTTCTTC.

The chain uses TRBV19 and TRBJ1-2; 10 bases are a match to TRBD1. This CDR3 is 16 amino acids long. Trimming at V came to 3 bases and at J to 4 bases, leaving 8 bases not matched to a gene. Germline V gene data show CDR1 as LNHDA and CDR2 as SQIVND (reference sequence). The CDR3 spells CASSIPPGQGRYGYTF. CDR3 nucleotides: TGTGCCAGTAGTATCCCCCCGGGACAGGGGCGCTATGGCTACACCTTC. The full variable domain, in which reference TRBV19 and TRBJ1-2 provide the parts outside the CDR3, is DGGITQSPKYLFRKEGQNVTLSCEQNLNHDAMYWYRQDPGQGLRLIYYSQIVNDFQKGDIAEGYSVSREKKESFPLTVTSAQKNPTAFYLCASSIPPGQGRYGYTFGSGTRLTVV.

The chain is built from TRBV28 and TRBJ2-3; possible D gene TRBD1, 6 bases. The CDR3 loop spans 14 amino acids. V was cut by 1 base and J by 8 bases, with 13 bases left in between. CDR1 is MDHEN and CDR2 is SYDVKM in the germline V gene. The chain's CDR3 is CASSLSKQGTTQYF. The CDR3 nucleotides are TGTGCCAGCAGTTTATCGAAGCAGGGGACTACGCAGTATTTT.

The gene calls are TRBV18 and TRBJ2-7; 9 bases match TRBD1. The V and J ends lost 2 bases and 6 bases, in that order; junction bases with no gene match: 17. The CDR3 totals 18 residues. Germline loops: CDR1 KGHSH, CDR2 LQKENI. CDR3 sequence reads: CASSPKNQIGTGSFEQYF. The CDR3, as DNA: TGTGCCAGCTCACCAAAAAATCAAATCGGGACAGGGTCTTTCGAGCAGTACTTC.

This chain joins TRBV18 and TRBJ1-2; TRBD1 matches at 8 bases. V shed 0 bases, J shed 2 bases, and the junction held 5 bases outside the gene matches. The CDR3 has 16 amino acids. Looked up from germline, CDR1 is KGHSH and CDR2 is LQKENI. CDR3 bases: TGTGCCAGCTCACCACCGCCAGGGGGCGGGAACTATGGCTACACCTTC. As protein: CASSPPPGGGNYGYTF.

The chain has TRBV4-2 and TRBJ2-5; 8 bases match TRBD2. Germline V lookup: CDR1 LGHNA, CDR2 YNFKEQ. The CDR3 loop spans 19 amino acids. Trimming at V came to 0 bases and at J to 2 bases, leaving 14 bases not matched to a gene. Here the CDR3 reads CASSQDRGGWEPSQETQYF. In DNA form, the CDR3 reads TGTGCCAGCAGCCAAGATCGGGGGGGATGGGAGCCATCACAAGAGACCCAGTACTTC.

The chain combines TRBV19 with TRBJ1-2; 9 positions match TRBD1. The germline gives CDR1 LNHDA, CDR2 SQIVND (reference sequence). V dropped 9 bases and J dropped 6; count of bases not matched to a gene: 8. The CDR3 loop spans 13 amino acids. The CDR3 sequence: CASDGGQGDGYTF. CDR3 nucleotide sequence: TGTGCCAGCGACGGGGGACAGGGAGATGGCTACACCTTC.

This clone was observed once. The chain combines TRBV6-4 with TRBJ2-1; the D is unclear. In germline, CDR1 is MRHNA, CDR2 SNTAGT. The CDR3 has 14 amino acids. The ends were cut back, 6 bases at V and 1 base at J, with 10 bases in the middle. CDR3 protein: CASSPSSSYNEQFF. The DNA for the CDR3 is TGTGCCAGCAGCCCCAGTTCGTCCTACAATGAGCAGTTCTTC.

Only one count was recorded for this clone. The CDR3 nucleotides read TGTGCCAGCAGCACCGGGGGGAACACTGAAGCTTTCTTT. It codes for CASSTGGNTEAFF. V usage is TRBV5-4 and J usage is TRBJ1-1; maybe TRBD1 (5 bases). The CDR3 runs to 13 residues. Germline V gene sequence: CDR1 SGHNT, CDR2 YYREEE (reference sequence). Trimming took 4 bases from V and 1 from J, leaving 8 bases between them. Full variable domain (missing parts from reference TRBV5-4 and TRBJ1-1): ETGVTQSPTHLIKTRGQQVTLRCSSQSGHNTVSWYQQALGQGPQFIFQYYREEENGRGNFPPRFSGLQFPNYSSELNVNALELDDSALYLCASSTGGNTEAFFGQGTRLTVV.

The chain employs TRBV19 and TRBJ2-7; tentatively, D is TRBD1 (6 bases). With 2 bases removed from V and 2 bases from J, the gap between germline ends came to 10 bases. The CDR3 is 14 amino acids. Germline V gene lookup returns CDR1 LNHDA and CDR2 SQIVND (reference sequence). The CDR3 bases are TGTGCCAGTAGTATAAGTACAGGGCCCTACGAGCAGTACTTC. This codes for CASSISTGPYEQYF.

This clone has only one observation. The chain employs TRBV9 and TRBJ1-1, with 7 nucleotides matching TRBD1. This CDR3 contains 15 residues. Germline-derived CDR1 and CDR2 are SGDLS and YYNGEE. Trimming at V came to 4 bases and at J to 5 bases, leaving 11 bases not matched to a gene. The CDR3 bases are TGTGCCAGCAGCTCGCGGCTTGACAGGGAGACTGAAGCTTTCTTT. Protein: CASSSRLDRETEAFF.

This chain links TRBV20-1 with TRBJ2-7, with a tentative D call TRBD1 (6 bases). Germline assignment: CDR1 DFQATT and CDR2 SNEGSKA (reference sequence). CDR3 length: 14 residues. V was shortened by 3 bases and J by 9 bases, with 21 bases between the two germline ends. This CDR3 reads CSASGDTLFPGQYF. The CDR3 region has the DNA TGCAGTGCTAGTGGGGACACCCTCTTTCCAGGGCAGTACTTC.